The present entry profiles one TCR beta chain with its context. The CDR3 covers 13 residues. Germline CDR1 PRHDT, CDR2 FYEKMQ (reference sequence). V was clipped by 6 bases and J by 7 bases, with 13 bases between them. This entry is derived from a study of cytomegalovirus exposure and HLA in healthy donors. Only in-frame clones appear in the TCRdb table, and some are missing; sequencing was by immunoSEQ multiplex PCR. The table records approximately 210,000 clones, 86% of them present only once. The receptor was derived from a young woman in good health and CMV-seronegative. Sequenced: PBMCs. The chain carries TRBV13 and TRBJ2-1, with D possibly being TRBD1 (5 bases). CDR3 loop: CASRIRGGNEQFF. The CDR3 DNA follows: TGTGCCAGCAGGATTAGGGGCGGTAATGAGCAGTTCTTC.